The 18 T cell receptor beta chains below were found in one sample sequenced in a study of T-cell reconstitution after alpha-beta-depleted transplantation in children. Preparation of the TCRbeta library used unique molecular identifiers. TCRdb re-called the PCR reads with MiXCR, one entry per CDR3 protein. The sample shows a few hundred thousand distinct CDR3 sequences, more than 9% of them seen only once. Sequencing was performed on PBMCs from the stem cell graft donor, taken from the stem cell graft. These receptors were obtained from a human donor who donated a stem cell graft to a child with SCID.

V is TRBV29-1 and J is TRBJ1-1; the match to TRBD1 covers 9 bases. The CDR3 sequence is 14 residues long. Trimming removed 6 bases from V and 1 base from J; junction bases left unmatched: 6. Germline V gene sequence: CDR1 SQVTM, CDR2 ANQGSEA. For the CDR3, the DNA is TGCAGCGTGAAACAGGGGGCCGGGAACACTGAAGCTTTCTTT. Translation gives CSVKQGAGNTEAFF.

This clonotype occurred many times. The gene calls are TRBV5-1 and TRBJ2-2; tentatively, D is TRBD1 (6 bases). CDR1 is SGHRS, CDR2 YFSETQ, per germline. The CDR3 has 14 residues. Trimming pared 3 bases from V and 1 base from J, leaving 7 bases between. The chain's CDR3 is CASSWTENTGELFF. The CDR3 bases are TGCGCCAGCAGCTGGACAGAGAACACCGGGGAGCTGTTTTTT.

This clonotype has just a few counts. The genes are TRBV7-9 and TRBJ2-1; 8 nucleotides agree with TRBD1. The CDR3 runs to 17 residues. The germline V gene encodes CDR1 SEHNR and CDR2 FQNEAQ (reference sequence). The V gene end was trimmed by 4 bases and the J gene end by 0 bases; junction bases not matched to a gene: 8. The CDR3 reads CASSSGTGPNSYNEQFF. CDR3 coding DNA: TGTGCCAGCAGCTCTGGGACAGGTCCCAACTCCTACAATGAGCAGTTCTTC.

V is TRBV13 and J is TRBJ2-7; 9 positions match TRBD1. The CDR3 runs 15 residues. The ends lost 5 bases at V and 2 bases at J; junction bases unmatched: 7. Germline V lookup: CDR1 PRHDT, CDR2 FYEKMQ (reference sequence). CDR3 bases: TGTGCCAGCAGCGGCGGGACAGGGATTGCCTACGAGCAGTACTTC. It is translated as CASSGGTGIAYEQYF.

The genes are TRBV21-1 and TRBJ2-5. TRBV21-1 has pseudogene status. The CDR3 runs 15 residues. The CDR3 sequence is CASSKDVAAQETQYF. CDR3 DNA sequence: TGTGCCAGCAGCAAAGACGTGGCAGCCCAAGAGACCCAGTACTTC.

The CDR3 bases are TGTGCCAGCAGTCGGGCCCTGGGTAATTCACCCCTCCACTTT. Amino acids: CASSRALGNSPLHF. The gene calls are TRBV2 and TRBJ1-6; D remains ambiguous. Germline CDR1 is SNHLY and CDR2 is FYNNEI. The CDR3 has 14 residues. Trimming removed 5 bases from V and 6 bases from J, with 11 bases in between.

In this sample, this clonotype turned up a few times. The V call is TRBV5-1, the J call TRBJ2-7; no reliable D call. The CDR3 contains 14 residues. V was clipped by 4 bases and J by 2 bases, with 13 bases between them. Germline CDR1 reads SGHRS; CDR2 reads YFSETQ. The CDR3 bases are TGCGCCAGCAGCCCGCTCGGGCCCACCTACGAGCAGTACTTC. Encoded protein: CASSPLGPTYEQYF.

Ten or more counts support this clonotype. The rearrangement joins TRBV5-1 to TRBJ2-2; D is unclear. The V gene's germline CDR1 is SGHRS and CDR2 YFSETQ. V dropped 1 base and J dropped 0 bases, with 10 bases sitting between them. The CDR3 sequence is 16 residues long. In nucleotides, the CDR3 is TGCGCCAGCAGCTTGTTTTCGGCCGCGAACACCGGGGAGCTGTTTTTT. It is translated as CASSLFSAANTGELFF.

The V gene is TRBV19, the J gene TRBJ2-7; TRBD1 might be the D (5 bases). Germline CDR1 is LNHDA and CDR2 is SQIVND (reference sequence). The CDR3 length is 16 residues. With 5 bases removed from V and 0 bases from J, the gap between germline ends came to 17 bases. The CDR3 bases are TGTGCCAGTAGTCTTCGGACACCTTCGAGCTCCTACGAGCAGTACTTC. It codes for CASSLRTPSSSYEQYF.

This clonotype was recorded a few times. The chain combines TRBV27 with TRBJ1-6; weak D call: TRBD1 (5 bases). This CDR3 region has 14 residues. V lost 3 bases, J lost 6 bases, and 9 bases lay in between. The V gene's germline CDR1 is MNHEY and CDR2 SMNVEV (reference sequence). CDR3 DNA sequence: TGTGCCAGCAGTTTTTGGGGGGTTAATTCACCCCTCCACTTT. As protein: CASSFWGVNSPLHF.

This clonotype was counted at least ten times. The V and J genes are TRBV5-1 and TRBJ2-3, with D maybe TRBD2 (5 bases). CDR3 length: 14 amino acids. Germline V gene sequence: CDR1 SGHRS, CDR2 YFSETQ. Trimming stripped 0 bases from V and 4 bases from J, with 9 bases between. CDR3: CASSLGLFPDTQYF. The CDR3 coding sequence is TGCGCCAGCAGCTTGGGACTATTCCCAGATACGCAGTATTTT. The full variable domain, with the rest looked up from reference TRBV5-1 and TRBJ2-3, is KAGVTQTPRYLIKTRGQQVTLSCSPISGHRSVSWYQQTPGQGLQFLFEYFSETQRNKGNFPGRFSGRQFSNSRSEMNVSTLELGDSALYLCASSLGLFPDTQYFGPGTRLTVL.

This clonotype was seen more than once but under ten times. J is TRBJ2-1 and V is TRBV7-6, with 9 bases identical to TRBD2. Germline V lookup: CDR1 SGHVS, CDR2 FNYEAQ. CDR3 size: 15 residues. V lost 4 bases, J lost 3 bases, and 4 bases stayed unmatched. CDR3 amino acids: CASSSGTSRYNEQFF. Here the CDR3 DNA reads TGTGCCAGCAGCTCCGGGACTAGCCGCTACAATGAGCAGTTCTTC.

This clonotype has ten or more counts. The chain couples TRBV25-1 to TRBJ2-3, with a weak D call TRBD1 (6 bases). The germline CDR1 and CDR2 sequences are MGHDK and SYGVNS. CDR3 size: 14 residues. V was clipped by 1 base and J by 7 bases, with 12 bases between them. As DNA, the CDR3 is TGTGCCAGCAGTGAATCAGGGGAACGGAATACGCAGTATTTT. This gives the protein CASSESGERNTQYF.

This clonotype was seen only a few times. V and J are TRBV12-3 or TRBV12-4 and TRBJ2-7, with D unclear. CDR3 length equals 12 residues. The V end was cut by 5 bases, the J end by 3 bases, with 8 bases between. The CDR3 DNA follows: TGTGCCAGCAGTGGCCACGACTACGAGCAGTACTTC. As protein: CASSGHDYEQYF.

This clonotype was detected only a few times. The chain's CDR3 is CASRPSGTGVGEQYF. CDR3 coding DNA: TGCGCCAGCAGGCCTTCCGGGACAGGGGTAGGAGAGCAGTACTTC. The chain recombines TRBV5-1 with TRBJ2-7; the match to TRBD1 covers 10 bases. CDR1 SGHRS and CDR2 YFSETQ come from the germline V gene. This CDR3 contains 15 residues. V lost 5 bases, J lost 7 bases, and 12 bases stayed unmatched.

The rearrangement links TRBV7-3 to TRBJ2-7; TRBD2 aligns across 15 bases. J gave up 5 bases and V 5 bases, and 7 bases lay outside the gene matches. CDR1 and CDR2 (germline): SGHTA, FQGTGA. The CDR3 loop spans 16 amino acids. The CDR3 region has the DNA TGTGCCAGCAGCGCCGGACTAGCGGGGGGGTCTAACGAGCAGTACTTC. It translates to CASSAGLAGGSNEQYF.

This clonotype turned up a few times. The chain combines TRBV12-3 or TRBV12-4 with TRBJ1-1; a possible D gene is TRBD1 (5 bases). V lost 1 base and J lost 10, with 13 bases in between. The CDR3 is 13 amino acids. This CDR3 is CASSLGTRIPAFF. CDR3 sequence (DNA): TGTGCCAGCAGTTTAGGGACACGCATCCCAGCTTTCTTT.

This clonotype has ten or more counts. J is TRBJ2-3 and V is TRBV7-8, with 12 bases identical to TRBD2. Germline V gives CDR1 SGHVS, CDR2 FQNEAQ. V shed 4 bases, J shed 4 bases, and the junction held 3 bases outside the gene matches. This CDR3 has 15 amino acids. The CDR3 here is CASSSSGGAPDTQYF. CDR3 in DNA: TGTGCCAGCAGCTCTAGCGGGGGGGCCCCAGATACGCAGTATTTT.